A selection of T cell receptor beta chains follows, all from one sample in a study of T cell responses to AZD1222 COVID-19 vaccine. Repertoires were generated with immunoSEQ multiplex PCR, while TCRdb's copy carries only in-frame clones and drops some. The sample lists about 150,000 clones; 90% were seen once. The sample in question was peripheral blood, obtained on day 0 of AZD1222 vaccination. The origin of the receptors is an adult in good health. Both conserved end residues are part of each CDR3. D genes are given only for firm matches. Rows may omit the clone size; those that give it use once, few, many or a size class.

d_gene,j_gene,abundance,v_gene,CDR3aa,CDR3nt
.,TRBJ2-7,.,TRBV18,CASSPRRYEQYF,TGTGCCAGCTCACCACGCAGGTACGAGCAGTACTTC
.,TRBJ2-6,.,TRBV3-1/TRBV3-2,CASSQAISGANVLTF,TGTGCCAGCAGCCAAGCTATCTCTGGGGCCAACGTCCTGACTTTC
.,TRBJ2-7,once,TRBV7-9,CASSLGTTWEQYF,TGTGCCAGCAGCTTAGGAACCACGTGGGAGCAGTACTTC
.,TRBJ1-1,.,TRBV7-9,CASSQLQGMAFF,TGTGCCAGCAGCCAGTTACAGGGTATGGCTTTCTTT
.,TRBJ1-6,few,TRBV5-1,CASSADQASWHF,TGCGCCAGCAGCGCGGACCAGGCCTCGTGGCACTTT
.,TRBJ1-1,.,TRBV19,CASINRADARNTEAFF,TGTGCCAGTATCAATAGGGCAGACGCCAGGAACACTGAAGCTTTCTTT
.,TRBJ2-1,.,TRBV5-1,CASSLDRYNEQFF,TGCGCCAGCAGCTTGGACAGGTACAATGAGCAGTTCTTC
TRBD2,TRBJ2-2,.,TRBV19,CASSKGLAGTGELFF,TGTGCCAGTAGTAAGGGACTAGCTGGCACCGGGGAGCTGTTTTTT
TRBD2,TRBJ2-1,.,TRBV7-8,CASSPGLAGVAYNEQFF,TGTGCCAGCAGCCCAGGACTAGCGGGAGTCGCATACAATGAGCAGTTCTTC
.,TRBJ2-1,.,TRBV19,CASSRGQGGSYNEQFF,TGTGCCAGTAGTAGAGGACAGGGAGGGTCCTACAATGAGCAGTTCTTC
TRBD2,TRBJ2-1,.,TRBV9,CASSPDPGGTSGRGKQFF,TGTGCCAGCAGCCCCGACCCTGGCGGGACTAGCGGGAGGGGGAAGCAGTTCTTC
TRBD1,TRBJ1-2,.,TRBV6-2/TRBV6-3,CASSYSNLPGQLNYGYTF,TGTGCCAGCAGTTACTCGAACCTCCCGGGACAGCTAAACTATGGCTACACCTTC
.,TRBJ2-1,.,TRBV3-1/TRBV3-2,CASSRYSGAQSTYNEQFF,TGTGCCAGCAGTCGTTATTCAGGGGCCCAATCTACATACAATGAGCAGTTCTTC
.,TRBJ1-5,.,TRBV2,CASNRGGQPQHF,TGTGCCAGCAATAGGGGTGGTCAGCCCCAGCATTTT
.,TRBJ2-7,once,TRBV3-1/TRBV3-2,CASSHLGRALFDEQYF,TGTGCCAGCAGCCACCTCGGACGGGCCCTTTTCGACGAGCAGTACTTC
TRBD1,TRBJ2-7,once,TRBV5-1,CASSLDRGNEQYF,TGCGCCAGCAGCTTGGACAGGGGGAACGAGCAGTACTTC
TRBD2,TRBJ2-7,few,TRBV19,CASSPAGGPYEQYF,TGTGCCAGTAGCCCGGCGGGAGGGCCCTACGAGCAGTACTTC
.,TRBJ2-3,.,TRBV5-6,CASTPIRGGTDTQYF,TGTGCCAGCACCCCAATTCGAGGCGGGACAGATACGCAGTATTTT
TRBD1,TRBJ2-7,.,TRBV7-8,CASSLVGDRDLYEQYF,TGTGCCAGCAGCTTAGTAGGGGACAGGGACCTCTACGAGCAGTACTTC
TRBD1,TRBJ2-1,once,TRBV27,CASSPRDRAIVRQFF,TGTGCCAGCAGTCCCCGGGACAGGGCCATCGTTCGGCAGTTCTTC
.,TRBJ1-6,.,TRBV28,CASSPRTSPLHF,TGTGCCAGCAGCCCGAGAACTTCACCCCTCCACTTT
.,TRBJ2-7,.,TRBV6-2/TRBV6-3,CASSLLDGYSYEQYF,TGTGCCAGCAGTCTACTTGACGGATACTCCTACGAGCAGTACTTC
.,TRBJ2-2,.,TRBV6-5,CASSFSVHTGELFF,TGTGCCAGCAGTTTCTCAGTACACACCGGGGAGCTGTTTTTT
.,TRBJ2-7,.,TRBV15,CATSSFRTRASYEQYF,TGTGCCACCAGCAGTTTCCGGACAAGGGCCTCCTACGAGCAGTACTTC
.,TRBJ1-3,once,TRBV30,CAWKAVYDTGNTIYF,TGTGCCTGGAAGGCGGTTTACGATACTGGAAACACCATATATTTT
.,TRBJ2-7,.,TRBV5-8,CASGRATWGEQYF,TGTGCCAGCGGAAGGGCGACCTGGGGCGAGCAGTACTTC
.,TRBJ2-1,few,TRBV6-5,CASSSTTSHNEQFF,TGTGCCAGCAGTTCGACTACTAGCCACAATGAGCAGTTCTTC
TRBD1,TRBJ1-4,.,TRBV7-2,CASSSTVVDRGEKLFF,TGTGCCAGCAGCTCAACCGTAGTAGACAGGGGTGAAAAACTGTTTTTT
.,TRBJ1-5,.,TRBV24-1,CATSDLPLVSRGEQPQHF,TGTGCCACCAGTGATTTGCCTCTGGTTTCCAGGGGTGAGCAGCCCCAGCATTTT
.,TRBJ1-2,once,TRBV29-1,CSVDLREGNYGYTF,TGCAGCGTTGATCTAAGGGAGGGGAACTATGGCTACACCTTC
TRBD1,TRBJ2-7,.,TRBV9,CASSLTGDDAYEQYF,TGTGCCAGCAGCCTTACAGGGGACGACGCCTACGAGCAGTACTTC
TRBD1,TRBJ2-1,.,TRBV7-3,CASSLTGTASSYNEQFF,TGTGCCAGCAGCTTAACCGGGACAGCCAGCTCCTACAATGAGCAGTTCTTC
TRBD2,TRBJ2-3,.,TRBV7-8,CASSLWGAGAPDTQYF,TGTGCCAGCAGCTTATGGGGCGCGGGAGCCCCAGATACGCAGTATTTT